The clone carrying this T cell receptor (beta chain) was recorded once. Its specificity is not known. Produced via immunoSEQ multiplex PCR; TCRdb's table is partial and in-frame only. The sample carries about 99,000 clones, roughly 93% recorded once. Germline CDR1 reads SGHRS; CDR2 reads YFSETQ. V lost 5 bases to trimming and J lost 0 bases, with 3 bases between them. The CDR3 covers 12 residues. This sample is drawn from a study of siplizumab effects on memory and regulatory T cells. Broader study findings: Whether proliferating Tregs in siplizumab cultures suppress was not functionally confirmed. Controls showed an average of approximately 28% Treg-derived mappable alloreactive CD4+ clones, while siplizumab showed roughly 70%. The naive T cell population seemed more diverse than memory cells and seemed a major contributor to the alloresponse.

This chain links TRBV5-1 with TRBJ1-3; D gene unclear. Sequenced input: Tregs sorted from blood. This receptor was identified in a human donor in good health. Written as DNA, the CDR3 is TGCGCCAGCAGGGCCTCTGGAAACACCATATATTTT. It yields the protein CASRASGNTIYF.